A single T cell receptor beta chain is shown here with its context. Its antigen remains unknown. The CDR3 has 14 residues. Germline CDR1 PRHDT, CDR2 FYEKMQ (reference sequence). Trimming removed 5 bases from V and 8 bases from J, with 18 bases in between. Separation from the roughly 690-subject first cohort characterized the roughly 110-subject validation cohort, to which the donors belonged. This entry belongs to a study of cytomegalovirus exposure and HLA in healthy donors. Overall study: The same platform used for the 500 to 850 first-cohort repertoires was also used for the roughly 130 validation repertoires, as a later analysis reported.

Overall study findings and caveats: It was confirmed in vitro that a few of the CMV-associated chains were specific for CMV antigens.

Sequencing was performed with immunoSEQ multiplex PCR; in TCRdb, only in-frame clones are kept and a portion is missing. The sample carries some 180,000 clones, around nine tenths recorded once. Sequencing was carried out using PBMCs. The chain employs TRBV13 and TRBJ2-5; D tentatively fits TRBD1 or TRBD2 (5 bases each). This receptor was taken from a young man in good health and CMV-seropositive. In nucleotides, the CDR3 is TGTGCCAGCAGCGCCCCCGGGACCATCCCCACCCAGTACTTC. Translated, it gives CASSAPGTIPTQYF.